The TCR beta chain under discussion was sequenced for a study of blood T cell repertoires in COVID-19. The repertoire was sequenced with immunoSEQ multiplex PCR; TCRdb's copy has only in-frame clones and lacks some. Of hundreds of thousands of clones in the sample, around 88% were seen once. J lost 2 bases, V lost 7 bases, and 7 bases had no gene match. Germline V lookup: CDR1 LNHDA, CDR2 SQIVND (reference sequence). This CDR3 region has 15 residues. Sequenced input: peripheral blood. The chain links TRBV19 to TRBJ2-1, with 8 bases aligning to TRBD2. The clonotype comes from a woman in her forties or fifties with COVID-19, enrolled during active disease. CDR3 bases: TGTGCCAGTAACCTCGGGAGGGGACCCTACAATGAGCAGTTCTTC. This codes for CASNLGRGPYNEQFF. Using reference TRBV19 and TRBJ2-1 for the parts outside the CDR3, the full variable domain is DGGITQSPKYLFRKEGQNVTLSCEQNLNHDAMYWYRQDPGQGLRLIYYSQIVNDFQKGDIAEGYSVSREKKESFPLTVTSAQKNPTAFYLCASNLGRGPYNEQFFGPGTRLTVL.